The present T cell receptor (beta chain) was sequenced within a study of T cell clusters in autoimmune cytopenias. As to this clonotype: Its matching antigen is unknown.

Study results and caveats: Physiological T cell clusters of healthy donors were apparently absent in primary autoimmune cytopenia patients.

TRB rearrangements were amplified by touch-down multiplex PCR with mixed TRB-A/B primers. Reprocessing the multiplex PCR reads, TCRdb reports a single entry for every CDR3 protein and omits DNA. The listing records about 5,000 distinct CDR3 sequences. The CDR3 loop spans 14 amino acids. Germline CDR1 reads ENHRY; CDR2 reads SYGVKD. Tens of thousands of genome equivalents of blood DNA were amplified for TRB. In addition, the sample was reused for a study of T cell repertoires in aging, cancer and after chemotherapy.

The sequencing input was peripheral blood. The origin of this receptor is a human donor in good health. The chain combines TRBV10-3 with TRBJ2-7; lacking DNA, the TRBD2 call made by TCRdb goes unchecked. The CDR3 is CAIRDAAGGWEQYF.